The 18 T cell receptor beta chains below come from one sample, sequenced in a study of beta chain features in type 1 diabetes. The sequenced template was cDNA made from the entire isolated RNA. Generated by immunoSEQ multiplex PCR, the TCRdb table keeps only in-frame clones and is missing some. The profile covers around 320,000 clones, with roughly 15% appearing a single time and 6.7% taken by the ten largest. The source material was central memory CD4+ T cells from blood. These receptors were obtained from a man aged 25-45 years in good health.

Comments on this clone: A read error may produce the germline difference seen at one junction end. The rearrangement uses TRBV30 and TRBJ1-2; maybe TRBD1 (5 bases). There are 11 residues in the CDR3. The germline V gene encodes CDR1 GTSNPN and CDR2 SVGIG (reference sequence). Written as DNA, the CDR3 is TGTGCCTGGACCTCGGGGGGGATAGAACACTTC. Encoded protein: CAWTSGGIEHF.

This clone was seen a handful of times. The chain has TRBV29-1 and TRBJ1-2; possible D gene TRBD1, 5 bases. This CDR3 has 11 amino acids. V lost 5 bases and J lost 6, with 10 bases in between. The V gene's germline CDR1 is SQVTM and CDR2 ANQGSEA. CDR3 nucleotide sequence: TGCAGCGTTCTAGGGGCCCATGGCTACACCTTC. It encodes CSVLGAHGYTF.

This clone showed up just a few times. The chain couples TRBV11-2 to TRBJ1-2, with 7 nucleotides matching TRBD1. This CDR3 is 13 amino acids long. Germline V gene sequence: CDR1 SGHAT, CDR2 FQNNGV. Trimming at V came to 4 bases and at J to 7 bases, leaving 6 bases not matched to a gene. CDR3 nucleotides: TGTGCCAGCAGCTCATCTCGACAGGGTGGCTACACCTTC. This gives the protein CASSSSRQGGYTF.

This clone was detected many times. The chain is built from TRBV4-1 and TRBJ1-3; D is ambiguous. The germline V gene has CDR1 MGHRA and CDR2 YSYEKL. The CDR3 is made up of 15 amino acids. The V and J ends lost 7 bases and 2 bases respectively, with 15 bases between them. The CDR3 is CASKKDTGPGNTIYF. The CDR3 DNA reads TGCGCCAGCAAGAAGGATACGGGCCCTGGAAACACCATATATTTT.

This clone was observed a few times. V usage is TRBV5-4 and J usage is TRBJ1-6, with TRBD1 as a possible D gene (5 bases). The CDR3 is 15 amino acids. Germline V gene lookup returns CDR1 SGHNT and CDR2 YYREEE (reference sequence). V was clipped by 4 bases and J by 6 bases, with 14 bases between them. CDR3 sequence: CASSPGLDTNSPLHF. CDR3 in DNA: TGTGCCAGCAGCCCGGGATTGGACACTAATTCACCCCTCCACTTT.

This chain links TRBV4-3 with TRBJ2-1, with 11 bases fitting TRBD2. The germline V gene encodes CDR1 LGHNA and CDR2 YSLEER. The V segment lost 3 bases and the J segment 8 bases; nucleotides outside the gene matches: 9. CDR3 length: 16 residues. The CDR3 spells CASSHLTLAGDDEQFF. The CDR3 coding sequence is TGCGCCAGCAGCCACCTTACACTAGCGGGAGATGATGAGCAGTTCTTC.

The chain uses TRBV5-4 and TRBJ1-1, with D hard to call. The ends were cut back, 3 bases at V and 1 base at J, with 7 bases in the middle. This CDR3 is built from 13 residues. The germline CDR1 and CDR2 sequences are SGHNT and YYREEE (reference sequence). The CDR3 DNA is TGTGCCAGCAGCTCGTTGGGGAACACTGAAGCTTTCTTT. It codes for CASSSLGNTEAFF.

The chain recombines TRBV11-2 with TRBJ2-6; D possibly corresponds to TRBD1 (6 bases). The V end lost 1 base, the J end lost 0 bases, and 16 bases lay between the germline ends. This CDR3 region has 19 residues. The germline gives CDR1 SGHAT, CDR2 FQNNGV. The CDR3 region has the DNA TGTGCCAGCAGCTTAGCGTCCCGGGACACCTACTCTGGGGCCAACGTCCTGACTTTC. As protein: CASSLASRDTYSGANVLTF.

Only a few counts were recorded for this clone. The chain carries TRBV7-6 and TRBJ2-7; unclear D gene. V was cut by 2 bases and J by 6 bases, with 11 bases left in between. The CDR3 runs to 13 residues. Germline loops: CDR1 SGHVS, CDR2 FNYEAQ. CDR3 residues: CASSLIPELEQYF. Here the CDR3 DNA reads TGTGCCAGCAGCTTAATTCCGGAGCTCGAGCAGTACTTC.

This sequence joins TRBV19 and TRBJ2-2; 8 positions agree with TRBD1. CDR1 LNHDA and CDR2 SQIVND come from the germline V gene (reference sequence). The CDR3 is 15 residues long. Trimming cost V 7 bases and J 7 bases; bases outside gene matches: 11. As DNA, the CDR3 is TGTGCCAGTACCTGGACAGGGATGCTGAACGGGGAGCTGTTTTTT. This gives the protein CASTWTGMLNGELFF.

V and J are TRBV11-3 and TRBJ2-1, with 8 bases that match TRBD2. The CDR3 has 13 residues. J lost 5 bases, V lost 5 bases, and 2 bases had no gene match. CDR1 and CDR2 from the germline V gene are SGHNT and YENEEA. CDR3 DNA sequence: TGTGCCAGCAGCGGCGGGGGGAACAATGAGCAGTTCTTC. Its translation is CASSGGGNNEQFF.

In this sample, this clone turned up a few times. The chain recombines TRBV10-1 with TRBJ2-3; 12 bases map to TRBD2. This CDR3 spans 15 amino acids. J gave up 2 bases and V 6 bases, and 3 bases lay outside the gene matches. The germline gives CDR1 WNHNN, CDR2 SYGVQD (reference sequence). The CDR3 nucleotides are TGCGCCAGCAGCCTAGCGGGGGGGTACACAGATACGCAGTATTTT. It is translated as CASSLAGGYTDTQYF.

The chain couples TRBV5-1 to TRBJ2-7; D unresolved. The germline V gene encodes CDR1 SGHRS and CDR2 YFSETQ. CDR3 length: 13 residues. V was shortened by 6 bases and J by 3 bases, with 13 bases between the two germline ends. The CDR3 nucleotides read TGCGCCAGCAAGGTGGGTCCTAGCTACGAGCAGTACTTC. Encoded protein: CASKVGPSYEQYF.

The sample holds a few counts of this clone. The chain joins TRBV6-5 to TRBJ2-3, with 10 bases aligning to TRBD2. CDR1 and CDR2 from the germline V gene are MNHEY and SVGAGI. This CDR3 is built from 16 residues. V gave up 2 bases and J gave up 2 bases; unmatched junction bases: 4. The DNA of the CDR3 is TGTGCCAGCAGTTACCCTAGCGGGGGCACCACAGATACGCAGTATTTT. Translating gives CASSYPSGGTTDTQYF.

This clone was found a few times. The rearrangement links TRBV5-1 to TRBJ2-5; 11 bases are shared with TRBD2. The CDR3 runs to 16 residues. Trimming cost V 4 bases and J 4 bases; bases outside gene matches: 9. Germline-derived CDR1 and CDR2 are SGHRS and YFSETQ. The CDR3 here is CASSQRASGGPETQYF. The DNA of the CDR3 is TGCGCCAGCAGCCAACGAGCTAGCGGGGGGCCAGAGACCCAGTACTTC.

The rearrangement joins TRBV9 to TRBJ1-6; perhaps TRBD1 as D (5 bases). Trimming left V 4 bases short and J 4 bases short, with 15 bases between. CDR3 length: 16 amino acids. Germline CDR1 is SGDLS and CDR2 is YYNGEE. The CDR3 nucleotides are TGTGCCAGCAGCCAGGGAACGGGGGGTTATAATTCACCCCTCCACTTT. Amino acid sequence: CASSQGTGGYNSPLHF. The whole variable domain, remainder taken from reference TRBV9 and TRBJ1-6, is DSGVTQTPKHLITATGQRVTLRCSPRSGDLSVYWYQQSLDQGLQFLIQYYNGEERAKGNILERFSAQQFPDLHSELNLSSLELGDSALYFCASSQGTGGYNSPLHFGNGTRLTVT.

In its sample, this clone was seen a few times. This sequence joins TRBV30 and TRBJ2-2; D is ambiguous. The germline V gene encodes CDR1 GTSNPN and CDR2 SVGIG (reference sequence). Between the trimmed V and J ends, which lost 2 bases and 11 bases, there was a span of 12 bases. CDR3 length equals 12 residues. DNA for the CDR3: TGTGCCTGGAGTCCGGTCAGATCAGAGCTGTTTTTT. Protein: CAWSPVRSELFF.

This clone turned up a few times. The chain has TRBV7-1 and TRBJ2-2, with D tentatively TRBD2 (5 bases). TRBV7-1 is an open reading frame, and its role is uncertain. V was cut by 4 bases and J by 9 bases, with 12 bases left in between. This CDR3 comprises 13 residues. The CDR3 reads CASSLGLHRELFF. The CDR3 nucleotides read TGTGCCAGCAGCTTAGGACTCCACCGGGAGCTGTTTTTT.